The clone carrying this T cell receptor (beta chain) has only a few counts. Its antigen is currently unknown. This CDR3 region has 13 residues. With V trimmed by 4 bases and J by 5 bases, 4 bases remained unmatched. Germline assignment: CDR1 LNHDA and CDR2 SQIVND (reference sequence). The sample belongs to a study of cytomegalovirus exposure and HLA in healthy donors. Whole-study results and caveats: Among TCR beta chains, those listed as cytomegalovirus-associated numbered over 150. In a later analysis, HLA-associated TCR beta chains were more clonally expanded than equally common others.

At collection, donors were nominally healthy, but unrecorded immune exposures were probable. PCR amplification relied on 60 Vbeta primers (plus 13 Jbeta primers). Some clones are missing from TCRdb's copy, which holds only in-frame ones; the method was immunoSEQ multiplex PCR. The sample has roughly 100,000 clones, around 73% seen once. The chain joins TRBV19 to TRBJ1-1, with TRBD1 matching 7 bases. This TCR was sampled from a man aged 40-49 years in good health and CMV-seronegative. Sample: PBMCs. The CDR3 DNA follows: TGTGCCAGTAGTAACCGGGACAGAACTGAAGCTTTCTTT. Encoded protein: CASSNRDRTEAFF.